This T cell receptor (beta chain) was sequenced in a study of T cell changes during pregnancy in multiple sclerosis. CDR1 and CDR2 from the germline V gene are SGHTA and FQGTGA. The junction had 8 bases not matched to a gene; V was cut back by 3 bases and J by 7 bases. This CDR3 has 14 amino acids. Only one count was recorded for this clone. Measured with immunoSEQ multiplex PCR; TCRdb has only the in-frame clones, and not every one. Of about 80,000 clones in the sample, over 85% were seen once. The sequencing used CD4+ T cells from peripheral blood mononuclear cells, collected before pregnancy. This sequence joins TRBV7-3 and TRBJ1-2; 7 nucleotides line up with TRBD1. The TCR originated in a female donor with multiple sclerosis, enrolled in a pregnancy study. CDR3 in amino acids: CASSFSGAGGGYTF. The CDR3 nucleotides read TGTGCCAGCAGCTTCTCGGGGGCAGGGGGTGGCTACACCTTC.